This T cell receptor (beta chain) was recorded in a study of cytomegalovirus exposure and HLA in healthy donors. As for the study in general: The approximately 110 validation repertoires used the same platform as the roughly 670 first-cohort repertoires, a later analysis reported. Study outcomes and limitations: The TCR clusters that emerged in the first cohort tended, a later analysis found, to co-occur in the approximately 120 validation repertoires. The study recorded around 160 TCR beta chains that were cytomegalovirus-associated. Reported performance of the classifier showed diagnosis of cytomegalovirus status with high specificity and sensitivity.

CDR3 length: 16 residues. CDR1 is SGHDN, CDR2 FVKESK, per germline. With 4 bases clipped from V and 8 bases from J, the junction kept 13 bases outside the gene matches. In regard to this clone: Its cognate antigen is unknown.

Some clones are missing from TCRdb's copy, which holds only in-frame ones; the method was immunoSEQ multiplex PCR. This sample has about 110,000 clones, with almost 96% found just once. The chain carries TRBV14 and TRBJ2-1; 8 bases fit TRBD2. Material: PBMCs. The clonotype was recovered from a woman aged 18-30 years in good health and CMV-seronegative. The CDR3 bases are TGTGCCAGCAGCCGACGTAGCGGGGCGTTCGGGGATGAGCAGTTCTTC. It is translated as CASSRRSGAFGDEQFF.